This is a list of T cell receptor beta chains from one sample in a study of T cell changes during pregnancy in multiple sclerosis. Sequencing was performed with immunoSEQ multiplex PCR; in TCRdb, only in-frame clones are kept and a portion is missing. The data show tens of thousands of clones, 80% to 95% seen once. The sample consisted of CD4+ T cells from peripheral blood mononuclear cells, taken after pregnancy. The source is a female donor in good health, enrolled as a control in a pregnancy study. Both conserved end residues are part of each CDR3. The D gene is left open where the match is weak. The size entry is marked missing in some rows and otherwise reads once, few, many or a size class.

cdr3_aa: CASSAVGGASVVGYF
cdr3_nt: TGCGCCAGCAGCGCCGTCGGGGGAGCCTCAGTGGTCGGGTACTTC
d_call: NA
clone_size: once
v_call: TRBV5-1
j_call: TRBJ2-7

cdr3_aa: CASSEGVGANNSPLHF
cdr3_nt: TGTGCCAGCAGTGAAGGTGTAGGGGCCAATAATTCACCCCTCCACTTT
d_call: NA
clone_size: NA
v_call: TRBV6-1
j_call: TRBJ1-6

cdr3_aa: CAWSNRGGVQPQHF
cdr3_nt: TGTGCCTGGAGTAACAGGGGCGGGGTTCAGCCCCAGCATTTT
d_call: TRBD1
clone_size: NA
v_call: TRBV30
j_call: TRBJ1-5

cdr3_aa: CASRWEGSPLHF
cdr3_nt: TGTGCCAGCAGGTGGGAGGGCTCACCCCTCCACTTT
d_call: NA
clone_size: few
v_call: TRBV6-5
j_call: TRBJ1-6

cdr3_aa: CASSPLAGANVLTF
cdr3_nt: TGTGCCAGCAGCCCCCTTGCTGGGGCCAACGTCCTGACTTTC
d_call: NA
clone_size: NA
v_call: TRBV11-3
j_call: TRBJ2-6

cdr3_aa: CASRLAGGSTGELFF
cdr3_nt: TGTGCCAGTCGACTAGCGGGAGGATCTACCGGGGAGCTGTTTTTT
d_call: TRBD2
clone_size: NA
v_call: TRBV6-5
j_call: TRBJ2-2

cdr3_aa: CASSPGQGFNTEAFF
cdr3_nt: TGTGCCAGCTCACCCGGACAGGGCTTTAACACTGAAGCTTTCTTT
d_call: TRBD1
clone_size: NA
v_call: TRBV18
j_call: TRBJ1-1

cdr3_aa: CAKSDTGAYQPQHF
cdr3_nt: TGTGCCAAATCGGATACAGGGGCTTACCAGCCCCAGCATTTT
d_call: TRBD1
clone_size: NA
v_call: TRBV7-8
j_call: TRBJ1-5

cdr3_aa: CASTLVVGVGNTEAFF
cdr3_nt: TGTGCCAGCACCCTTGTCGTCGGGGTAGGGAACACTGAAGCTTTCTTT
d_call: NA
clone_size: NA
v_call: TRBV11-3
j_call: TRBJ1-1

cdr3_aa: CASSPLGQGGGYTF
cdr3_nt: TGTGCCAGCAGTCCCTTAGGACAGGGGGGTGGCTACACCTTC
d_call: TRBD1
clone_size: NA
v_call: TRBV6-6
j_call: TRBJ1-2

cdr3_aa: CASTAGLQKETQYF
cdr3_nt: TGCGCCAGCACCGCGGGACTCCAAAAAGAGACCCAGTACTTC
d_call: NA
clone_size: NA
v_call: TRBV10-2
j_call: TRBJ2-5

cdr3_aa: CASSDTSGAYEQYF
cdr3_nt: TGTGCCAGCAGTGACACAAGCGGGGCCTACGAGCAGTACTTC
d_call: TRBD2
clone_size: NA
v_call: TRBV2
j_call: TRBJ2-7

cdr3_aa: CASTKLNTEAFF
cdr3_nt: TGTGCCAGCACTAAACTGAACACTGAAGCTTTCTTT
d_call: NA
clone_size: NA
v_call: TRBV6-6
j_call: TRBJ1-1

cdr3_aa: CASSKDRWETQYF
cdr3_nt: TGTGCCAGTAGTAAAGACAGATGGGAGACCCAGTACTTC
d_call: NA
clone_size: NA
v_call: TRBV19
j_call: TRBJ2-5

cdr3_aa: CASNLGTSTEAFF
cdr3_nt: TGTGCCAGCAACCTCGGGACAAGCACTGAAGCTTTCTTT
d_call: NA
clone_size: NA
v_call: TRBV6-5
j_call: TRBJ1-1

cdr3_aa: CASSARVETQYF
cdr3_nt: TGTGCCAGCAGCGCCCGAGTAGAGACCCAGTACTTC
d_call: NA
clone_size: once
v_call: TRBV5-6
j_call: TRBJ2-5

cdr3_aa: CASSYGQVNTEAFF
cdr3_nt: TGTGCCAGCAGTTATGGACAGGTGAACACTGAAGCTTTCTTT
d_call: TRBD1
clone_size: NA
v_call: TRBV6-5
j_call: TRBJ1-1

cdr3_aa: CARSGGAVPYEQYF
cdr3_nt: TGTGCCCGTAGCGGGGGGGCGGTCCCCTACGAGCAGTACTTC
d_call: TRBD2
clone_size: NA
v_call: TRBV30
j_call: TRBJ2-7

cdr3_aa: CASSLLAGAVGEQFF
cdr3_nt: TGTGCCAGCAGTTTACTGGCGGGAGCCGTAGGTGAGCAGTTCTTC
d_call: TRBD2
clone_size: NA
v_call: TRBV27
j_call: TRBJ2-1

cdr3_aa: CASSFARDRVNYGYTF
cdr3_nt: TGTGCCAGCAGCTTTGCCCGGGACAGGGTTAACTATGGCTACACCTTC
d_call: TRBD1
clone_size: once
v_call: TRBV7-9
j_call: TRBJ1-2

cdr3_aa: CAISAVGNQPQHF
cdr3_nt: TGTGCCATCAGTGCCGTTGGCAATCAGCCCCAGCATTTT
d_call: NA
clone_size: NA
v_call: TRBV10-3
j_call: TRBJ1-5

cdr3_aa: CSGGVSLTGELFF
cdr3_nt: TGCAGCGGGGGGGTCAGCCTCACCGGGGAGCTGTTTTTT
d_call: NA
clone_size: NA
v_call: TRBV29-1
j_call: TRBJ2-2

cdr3_aa: CASSGPGTSGSGELFF
cdr3_nt: TGTGCCAGTAGTGGCCCCGGGACTAGCGGGAGCGGGGAGCTGTTTTTT
d_call: TRBD2
clone_size: NA
v_call: TRBV19
j_call: TRBJ2-2

cdr3_aa: CASRAGQRETQYF
cdr3_nt: TGTGCCAGCAGGGCCGGACAGAGGGAGACCCAGTACTTC
d_call: NA
clone_size: NA
v_call: TRBV2
j_call: TRBJ2-5

cdr3_aa: CASSHARGDTQYF
cdr3_nt: TGTGCCAGCAGCCATGCCCGGGGAGATACGCAGTATTTT
d_call: NA
clone_size: NA
v_call: TRBV6-5
j_call: TRBJ2-3

cdr3_aa: CASTTTGGNTEAFF
cdr3_nt: TGTGCCAGTACCACGACAGGGGGGAACACTGAAGCTTTCTTT
d_call: TRBD1
clone_size: once
v_call: TRBV19
j_call: TRBJ1-1

cdr3_aa: CASSLPVETQYF
cdr3_nt: TGTGCCAGCAGCTTGCCGGTAGAGACCCAGTACTTC
d_call: NA
clone_size: NA
v_call: TRBV5-6
j_call: TRBJ2-5

cdr3_aa: CSVHTPLGARTRDTQYF
cdr3_nt: TGCAGCGTCCACACCCCGCTGGGGGCGCGGACACGAGATACGCAGTATTTT
d_call: NA
clone_size: once
v_call: TRBV29-1
j_call: TRBJ2-3

cdr3_aa: CASSLTDITDTQYF
cdr3_nt: TGCGCCAGCAGCTTGACAGACATCACAGATACGCAGTATTTT
d_call: NA
clone_size: NA
v_call: TRBV5-1
j_call: TRBJ2-3

cdr3_aa: CASSLFDSSGNTIYF
cdr3_nt: TGTGCCAGCAGCTTATTCGACAGCTCTGGAAACACCATATATTTT
d_call: NA
clone_size: NA
v_call: TRBV7-6
j_call: TRBJ1-3

cdr3_aa: CASSEAGGGELFF
cdr3_nt: TGTGCCAGCAGTGAAGCGGGGGGCGGGGAGCTGTTTTTT
d_call: NA
clone_size: NA
v_call: TRBV2
j_call: TRBJ2-2

cdr3_aa: CASSRTGNEQFF
cdr3_nt: TGTGCCAGCAGCAGGACAGGGAACGAGCAGTTCTTC
d_call: TRBD1
clone_size: NA
v_call: TRBV7-9
j_call: TRBJ2-1

cdr3_aa: CAWSVRGGEQYF
cdr3_nt: TGTGCCTGGAGTGTACGAGGAGGCGAGCAGTACTTC
d_call: NA
clone_size: once
v_call: TRBV30
j_call: TRBJ2-7

cdr3_aa: CASSLGQGAGGPQHF
cdr3_nt: TGTGCCAGCAGCTTAGGACAGGGGGCAGGAGGGCCCCAGCATTTT
d_call: TRBD1
clone_size: few
v_call: TRBV13
j_call: TRBJ1-5

cdr3_aa: CSVEHVARRGWNEQYF
cdr3_nt: TGCAGCGTTGAGCATGTAGCACGGCGGGGTTGGAACGAGCAGTACTTC
d_call: NA
clone_size: once
v_call: TRBV29-1
j_call: TRBJ2-7

cdr3_aa: CASSLGDNRFPSYEQYF
cdr3_nt: TGTGCCAGCAGCTTGGGAGATAACAGGTTTCCCTCCTACGAGCAGTACTTC
d_call: NA
clone_size: NA
v_call: TRBV5-8
j_call: TRBJ2-7

cdr3_aa: CASSATGGLNEKLFF
cdr3_nt: TGTGCCAGCAGCGCAACCGGGGGTCTTAATGAAAAACTGTTTTTT
d_call: NA
clone_size: NA
v_call: TRBV9
j_call: TRBJ1-4

cdr3_aa: CASSALGREPNYGYTF
cdr3_nt: TGTGCCAGCAGCGCTTTAGGGAGGGAGCCTAACTATGGCTACACCTTC
d_call: NA
clone_size: NA
v_call: TRBV9
j_call: TRBJ1-2

cdr3_aa: CASSLVAPQSYEQYF
cdr3_nt: TGTGCCAGCAGCTTAGTCGCCCCGCAGTCCTACGAGCAGTACTTC
d_call: NA
clone_size: NA
v_call: TRBV7-2
j_call: TRBJ2-7

cdr3_aa: CARGGAESQETQYF
cdr3_nt: TGTGCCAGGGGGGGAGCGGAGAGCCAAGAGACCCAGTACTTC
d_call: NA
clone_size: NA
v_call: TRBV27
j_call: TRBJ2-5

cdr3_aa: CASSLGGRGALVDTIYF
cdr3_nt: TGTGCCAGCAGCTTGGGGGGGAGGGGGGCCTTGGTGGACACCATATATTTT
d_call: NA
clone_size: NA
v_call: TRBV5-6
j_call: TRBJ1-3

cdr3_aa: CSVGGGLETQYF
cdr3_nt: TGCAGCGTTGGCGGGGGGCTAGAGACCCAGTACTTC
d_call: TRBD2
clone_size: NA
v_call: TRBV29-1
j_call: TRBJ2-5

cdr3_aa: CASRTTGGGNTIYF
cdr3_nt: TGTGCCAGCAGAACAACAGGGGGCGGAAACACCATATATTTT
d_call: TRBD1
clone_size: once
v_call: TRBV27
j_call: TRBJ1-3

cdr3_aa: CASSPRTGTTDTQYF
cdr3_nt: TGTGCCAGCAGCCCCAGGACAGGGACGACAGATACGCAGTATTTT
d_call: TRBD1
clone_size: NA
v_call: TRBV5-4
j_call: TRBJ2-3

cdr3_aa: CASSLVSGHFYF
cdr3_nt: TGTGCCAGCAGCTTGGTTTCGGGACACTTCTATTTT
d_call: NA
clone_size: NA
v_call: TRBV5-6
j_call: TRBJ2-3

cdr3_aa: CASSFSERGNSGANVLTF
cdr3_nt: TGCGCCAGCAGCTTCTCGGAGCGGGGTAACTCTGGGGCCAACGTCCTGACTTTC
d_call: TRBD2
clone_size: NA
v_call: TRBV5-1
j_call: TRBJ2-6

cdr3_aa: CASSLWERGTGELFF
cdr3_nt: TGTGCCAGCAGCTTGTGGGAGCGGGGCACCGGGGAGCTGTTTTTT
d_call: TRBD2
clone_size: NA
v_call: TRBV11-2
j_call: TRBJ2-2

cdr3_aa: CAIRVTGDTDTQYF
cdr3_nt: TGTGCCATCAGGGTGACAGGGGATACAGATACGCAGTATTTT
d_call: TRBD1
clone_size: once
v_call: TRBV10-3
j_call: TRBJ2-3